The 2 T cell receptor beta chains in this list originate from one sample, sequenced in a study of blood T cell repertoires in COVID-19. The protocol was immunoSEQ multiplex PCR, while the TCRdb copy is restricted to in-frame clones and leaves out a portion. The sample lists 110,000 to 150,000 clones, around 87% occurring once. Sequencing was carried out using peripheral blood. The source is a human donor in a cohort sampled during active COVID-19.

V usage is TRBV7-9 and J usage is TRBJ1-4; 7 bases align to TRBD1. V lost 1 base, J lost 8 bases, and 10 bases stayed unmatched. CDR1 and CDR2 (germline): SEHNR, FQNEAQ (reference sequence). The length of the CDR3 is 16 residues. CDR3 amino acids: CASSLGDRGQHEKLFF. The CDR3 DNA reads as TGTGCCAGCAGCTTAGGGGATAGGGGGCAACACGAAAAACTGTTTTTT.

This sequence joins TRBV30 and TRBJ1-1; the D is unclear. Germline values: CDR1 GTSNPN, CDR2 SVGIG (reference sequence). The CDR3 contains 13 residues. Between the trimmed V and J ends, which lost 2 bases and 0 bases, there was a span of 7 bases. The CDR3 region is CAWSYTMNTEAFF. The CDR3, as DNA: TGTGCCTGGAGTTATACTATGAACACTGAAGCTTTCTTT.